What follows describes a single TCR beta chain. These data originate in a study of control samples from healthy donors and cancer patients. CDR3 length equals 15 residues. V dropped 5 bases and J dropped 1 base, with 11 bases sitting between them. CDR1 is MNHEY, CDR2 SMNVEV, per germline (reference sequence). Assay: immunoSEQ multiplex PCR; the TCRdb copy retains only in-frame clones and omits some. The data hold tens of thousands of clones, with nearly 90% observed a single time. The gene calls are TRBV27 and TRBJ2-2; D is perhaps TRBD2 (7 bases). Sequenced input: blood. This TCR came from a man aged 50 to 59 in good health. The CDR3 loop reads CASSRGAGNTGELFF. The CDR3, as DNA: TGTGCCAGCAGTCGGGGGGCAGGGAACACCGGGGAGCTGTTTTTT.